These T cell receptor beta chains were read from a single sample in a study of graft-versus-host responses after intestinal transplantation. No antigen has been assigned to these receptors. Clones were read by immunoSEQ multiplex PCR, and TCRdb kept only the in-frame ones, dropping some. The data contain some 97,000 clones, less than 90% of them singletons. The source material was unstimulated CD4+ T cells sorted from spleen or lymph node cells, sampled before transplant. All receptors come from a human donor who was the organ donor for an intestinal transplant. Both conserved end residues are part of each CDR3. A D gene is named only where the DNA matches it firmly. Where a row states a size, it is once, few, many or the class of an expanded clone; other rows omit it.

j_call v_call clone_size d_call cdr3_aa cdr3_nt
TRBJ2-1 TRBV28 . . CASSLRDNEQFF TGTGCCAGCAGTCTTAGGGACAATGAGCAGTTCTTC
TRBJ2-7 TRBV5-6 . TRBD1 CASSTGQGLYEQYF TGTGCCAGCAGCACGGGACAGGGACTTTACGAGCAGTACTTC
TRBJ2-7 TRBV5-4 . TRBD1 CASRLDRAHEQYF TGTGCCAGCAGATTGGACAGGGCCCACGAGCAGTACTTC
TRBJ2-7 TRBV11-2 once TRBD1 CASSRDRPYEQYF TGTGCCAGCAGCAGGGACAGGCCCTACGAGCAGTACTTC
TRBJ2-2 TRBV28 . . CASSPAGQTLLATTGELFF TGTGCCAGCAGTCCTGCGGGACAGACGCTCTTAGCAACCACCGGGGAGCTGTTTTTT
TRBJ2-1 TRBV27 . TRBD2 CASSSGGAGYNEQFF TGTGCCAGCAGTTCCGGGGGGGCCGGATACAATGAGCAGTTCTTC
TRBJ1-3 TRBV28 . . CASSWRVASGNTIYF TGTGCCAGCAGCTGGAGAGTTGCCTCTGGAAACACCATATATTTT
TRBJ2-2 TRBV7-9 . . CASSIEARAGELFF TGTGCCAGCAGCATTGAAGCGAGAGCCGGGGAGCTGTTTTTT
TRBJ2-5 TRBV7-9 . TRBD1 CASSQAFRTGKETQYF TGTGCCAGCAGCCAGGCTTTTCGGACAGGGAAAGAGACCCAGTACTTC
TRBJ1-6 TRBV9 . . CASSEERSSYNSPLHF TGTGCCAGCAGCGAGGAACGGAGCTCCTATAATTCACCCCTCCACTTT
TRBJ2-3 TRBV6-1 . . CASSQQGAQYF TGTGCCAGCAGCCAACAGGGAGCGCAGTATTTT
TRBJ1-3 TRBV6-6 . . CASSYSYRLSGNTIYF TGTGCCAGCAGTTACTCGTACAGGCTCTCTGGAAACACCATATATTTT
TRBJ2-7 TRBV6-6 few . CASRPVRGEQYF TGTGCCAGCAGACCAGTGAGGGGGGAGCAGTACTTC
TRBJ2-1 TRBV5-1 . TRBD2 CASSPLLAGGPDFSSYNEQFF TGCGCCAGCAGCCCCCTTCTAGCGGGGGGGCCGGACTTTAGCTCCTACAATGAGCAGTTCTTC
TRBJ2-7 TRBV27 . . CASRSRGFSYEQYF TGTGCCAGCAGATCACGGGGTTTCTCCTACGAGCAGTACTTC
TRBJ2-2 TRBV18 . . CASSPFRVGGGSNTGELFF TGTGCCAGCTCACCATTCCGGGTTGGAGGAGGATCGAACACCGGGGAGCTGTTTTTT
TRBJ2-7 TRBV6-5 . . CASSYSFAGNSYEQYF TGTGCCAGCAGTTACTCGTTCGCGGGGAATTCCTACGAGCAGTACTTC
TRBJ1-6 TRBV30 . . CAWTLRSYNSPLHF TGTGCCTGGACCTTACGCTCCTATAATTCACCCCTCCACTTT
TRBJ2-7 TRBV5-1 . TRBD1 CASRGTGYEQYF TGCGCCAGCAGAGGGACAGGGTACGAGCAGTACTTC
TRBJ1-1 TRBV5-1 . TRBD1 CASSGTGEWWTEAFF TGCGCCAGCAGCGGGACAGGGGAATGGTGGACTGAAGCTTTCTTT